These 32 T cell receptor beta chains originate from one sample sequenced in a study of response to subunit inactivated influenza vaccine. TCRdb used MiXCR to reprocess the RT-PCR reads, holding one entry per CDR3 protein. The top ten hold roughly 7.2% of the sample, which has some 600,000 distinct CDR3 sequences, 13% to 15% seen once. This material consisted of PBMCs from blood, taken roughly 2 weeks before vaccination. The receptors originated from a man aged 45-65 years who received an inactivated influenza vaccine.

This clonotype showed up many times. The chain employs TRBV12-3 or TRBV12-4 and TRBJ2-1; D may be TRBD1 or TRBD2 (5 bases each). CDR3 length equals 14 residues. Between the trimmed V and J ends, which lost 3 bases and 12 bases, there was a span of 18 bases. CDR3 region: CASSFRGDPSGQFF. Here the CDR3 DNA reads TGTGCCAGCAGTTTTCGGGGCGACCCCTCGGGGCAGTTCTTC.

The chain is built from TRBV7-8 and TRBJ2-7, with D possibly being TRBD1 (6 bases). Trimming removed 3 bases from V and 2 bases from J, with 8 bases in between. The germline V gene encodes CDR1 SGHVS and CDR2 FQNEAQ. This CDR3 is built from 13 residues. The CDR3 protein is CASSFRTAYEQYF. The CDR3 bases are TGTGCCAGCAGCTTTAGGACAGCCTACGAGCAGTACTTC.

The J gene is TRBJ1-5, the V gene TRBV5-1, with D perhaps matching TRBD1 (5 bases). With 5 bases removed from V and 0 bases from J, the gap between germline ends came to 9 bases. The CDR3 covers 14 residues. Germline assignment: CDR1 SGHRS and CDR2 YFSETQ. The CDR3, as DNA: TGCGCCAGCAGGACAGTAAATAGCAATCAGCCCCAGCATTTT. Amino acid sequence: CASRTVNSNQPQHF.

The V gene is TRBV10-3, the J gene TRBJ2-2, with a tentative D call TRBD2 (5 bases). Germline V gives CDR1 ENHRY, CDR2 SYGVKD. The CDR3 totals 14 residues. Trimming removed 9 bases from V and 1 base from J, with 12 bases in between. CDR3 sequence reads: CAISRRENTGELFF. In nucleotides, the CDR3 is TGTGCCATTAGTCGTCGGGAGAACACCGGGGAGCTGTTTTTT.

The J gene is TRBJ2-1, the V gene TRBV5-8; 13 bases are a match to TRBD2. V gave up 4 bases and J gave up 7 bases; unmatched junction bases: 11. The V gene's germline CDR1 is SGHTS and CDR2 YDEGEE. This CDR3 spans 17 amino acids. CDR3 sequence (DNA): TGTGCCAGCAGCCTCCGCCCCGGGACTAGCGGGACTAATGAGCAGTTCTTC. Protein sequence: CASSLRPGTSGTNEQFF.

A few counts support this clonotype. The chain recombines TRBV24-1 with TRBJ2-3, with a weak D call TRBD2 (5 bases). Deletions cut 5 bases from V and 4 bases from J, with 15 bases between. CDR1 is KGHDR, CDR2 SFDVKD, per germline. The CDR3 runs 15 residues. The CDR3 sequence is CATSALGDNADTQYF. The CDR3 region has the DNA TGTGCCACCAGTGCTCTCGGGGATAATGCAGATACGCAGTATTTT.

This clonotype turned up a few times. This sequence joins TRBV3-1 and TRBJ2-1, with 8 bases that match TRBD2. This CDR3 spans 14 amino acids. V shed 0 bases, J shed 10 bases, and the junction held 5 bases outside the gene matches. Germline V CDR1 and CDR2: LGHDT, YNNKEL (reference sequence). The CDR3 sequence: CASSQEGAGVEQFF. For the CDR3, the DNA is TGTGCCAGCAGCCAAGAAGGAGCGGGAGTGGAGCAGTTCTTC.

This clonotype was detected only a few times. This sequence joins TRBV15 and TRBJ2-7, with D hard to call. The CDR3 has 14 amino acids. Germline CDR1 and CDR2: LNHNV and YYDKDF (reference sequence). V lost 0 bases and J lost 3, with 9 bases in between. The CDR3 protein is CATSRDRLNYEQYF. CDR3 bases: TGTGCCACCAGCAGAGATCGGTTGAACTACGAGCAGTACTTC.

This clonotype turned up a few times. DNA for the CDR3: TGTGCCAGCAGCGACATGGACAGAGGGTACTACGAGCAGTACTTC. It codes for CASSDMDRGYYEQYF. The V call is TRBV7-9, the J call TRBJ2-7, with D possibly TRBD1 on 6 matching bases. V shed 5 bases and J shed 3 bases, with 17 bases lying between them. This CDR3 is built from 15 residues. Germline CDR1 is SEHNR and CDR2 is FQNEAQ (reference sequence).

The chain combines TRBV28 with TRBJ1-5; the D gene is possibly TRBD1 (6 bases). This CDR3 spans 15 amino acids. In germline, CDR1 is MDHEN, CDR2 SYDVKM. The V end was cut by 7 bases, the J end by 6 bases, with 19 bases between. The CDR3 sequence is CASTRGGREGQPQHF. CDR3 nucleotides: TGTGCCAGCACCCGCGGGGGGCGGGAAGGTCAGCCCCAGCATTTT. The entire variable domain, with the rest obtained from reference TRBV28 and TRBJ1-5, is as follows: DVKVTQSSRYLVKRTGEKVFLECVQDMDHENMFWYRQDPGLGLRLIYFSYDVKMKEKGDIPEGYSVSREKKERFSLILESASTNQTSMYLCASTRGGREGQPQHFGDGTRLSIL.

This clonotype showed up many times. The chain links TRBV29-1 to TRBJ2-1, with 11 bases fitting TRBD2. This CDR3 contains 13 residues. The V gene's germline CDR1 is SQVTM and CDR2 ANQGSEA. J was trimmed by 7 bases and V by 6 bases; bases with no gene match: 5. CDR3 nucleotides: TGCAGCGTAACTAGCGGGGGAGTGAATGAGCAGTTCTTC. It translates to CSVTSGGVNEQFF.

The chain has TRBV5-1 and TRBJ2-3, with a weak D call TRBD1 (6 bases). CDR1 is SGHRS, CDR2 YFSETQ, per germline. The CDR3 extends over 15 amino acids. Trimming cost V 3 bases and J 4 bases, with 15 bases left between them. The CDR3 here is CASSWGTGRADTQYF. As DNA, the CDR3 is TGCGCCAGCAGCTGGGGAACAGGGCGGGCAGATACGCAGTATTTT.

In this sample, this clonotype turned up many times. The chain combines TRBV11-3 with TRBJ2-3, with D unclear. The CDR3 is made up of 13 amino acids. Germline V CDR1 and CDR2: SGHNT, YENEEA. Trimming cost V 5 bases and J 6 bases, with 12 bases left between them. CDR3 bases: TGTGCCAGCAGCCACCCCCCCTCCGATACGCAGTATTTT. Translating gives CASSHPPSDTQYF.

The rearrangement uses TRBV6-1 and TRBJ1-1, with D possibly matching TRBD1 (5 bases). Between the trimmed V and J ends, which lost 6 bases and 5 bases, there was a span of 19 bases. CDR1 MNHNS and CDR2 SASEGT come from the germline V gene. The CDR3 has 15 residues. The CDR3 protein is CASSPRSGEGTEAFF. CDR3 sequence (DNA): TGTGCCAGCAGCCCGAGGTCCGGGGAGGGGACTGAAGCTTTCTTT.

This clonotype was recorded at least ten times. One junction end does not reproduce the germline sequence, and a read error may be involved. The chain recombines TRBV7-2 with TRBJ2-7, with no clear D. This CDR3 spans 14 amino acids. Germline V gives CDR1 SGHTA, CDR2 FQGNSA. The DNA of the CDR3 is TGTGCCAGCAGTTTAGGTGTAGGATCTTACGAGCAGTACTTC. It codes for CASSLGVGSYEQYF. Filled out from reference TRBV7-2 and TRBJ2-7, the complete variable domain reads GAGVSQSPSNKVTEKGKDVELRCDPISGHTALYWYRQSLGQGLEFLIYFQGNSAPDKSGLPSDRFSAERTGGSVSTLTIQRTQQEDSAVYLCASSLGVGSYEQYFGPGTRLTVT.

The chain is built from TRBV2 and TRBJ2-3; 9 positions match TRBD2. Per germline, CDR1 SNHLY and CDR2 FYNNEI. The length of the CDR3 is 15 residues. Trimming cost V 4 bases and J 4 bases; bases outside gene matches: 6. Written as DNA, the CDR3 is TGTGCCAGCAGTGTCCCTAGCGGGACAGCAGATACGCAGTATTTT. This translates into CASSVPSGTADTQYF.

The chain carries TRBV6-1 and TRBJ1-3; the D gene is possibly TRBD1 (5 bases). The CDR3 is 14 residues long. The V and J ends lost 8 bases and 0 bases respectively, with 11 bases between them. The germline V gene has CDR1 MNHNS and CDR2 SASEGT. CDR3 region: CASGQGISGNTIYF. The CDR3 nucleotides read TGTGCCAGCGGGCAGGGCATCTCTGGAAACACCATATATTTT.

This chain joins TRBV12-3 or TRBV12-4 and TRBJ1-4; tentatively, D is TRBD1 (6 bases). The CDR3 is 15 amino acids. The germline V and J ends were trimmed by 5 bases and 8 bases, with 18 bases remaining between them. The CDR3 nucleotides read TGTGCCAGCAGTCCGACAGGCCTCGGTAGGGAAAAACTGTTTTTT. This translates into CASSPTGLGREKLFF.

The chain couples TRBV10-3 to TRBJ2-1; TRBD2 might be the D (6 bases). This CDR3 contains 12 residues. Trimming took 4 bases from V and 7 from J, leaving 8 bases between them. Germline V gene data show CDR1 as ENHRY and CDR2 as SYGVKD. This CDR3 is CAISGLANEQFF. DNA for the CDR3: TGTGCCATCAGTGGTCTAGCGAATGAGCAGTTCTTC.

This clonotype was seen many times. The chain couples TRBV5-1 to TRBJ2-4; TRBD1 matches at 9 bases. The V gene's germline CDR1 is SGHRS and CDR2 YFSETQ. The CDR3 loop spans 21 amino acids. J lost 0 bases, V lost 2 bases, and 18 bases had no gene match. The CDR3, as DNA: TGCGCCAGCAGCTTCGACCCTTTGGGACAGGGACCATTTCTAGCCAAAAACATTCAGTACTTC. Translation: CASSFDPLGQGPFLAKNIQYF.

This clonotype was seen a few times. The genes are TRBV29-1 and TRBJ2-5; the D is unclear. Germline CDR1 reads SQVTM; CDR2 reads ANQGSEA. The CDR3 has 12 residues. Trimming shortened V by 3 bases and J by 5 bases, and 10 bases separated the two germline ends. The CDR3 reads CSVEWVGETQYF. The CDR3 DNA reads as TGCAGCGTTGAGTGGGTAGGGGAGACCCAGTACTTC. The whole variable domain, filled in from reference TRBV29-1 and TRBJ2-5, reads SAVISQKPSRDICQRGTSLTIQCQVDSQVTMMFWYRQQPGQSLTLIATANQGSEATYESGFVIDKFPISRPNLTFSTLTVSNMSPEDSSIYLCSVEWVGETQYFGPGTRLLVL.

V gene TRBV20-1 combines with J gene TRBJ2-5; 10 positions agree with TRBD2. Trimming at V came to 4 bases and at J to 5 bases, leaving 4 bases not matched to a gene. CDR3 size: 13 residues. Germline V gene lookup returns CDR1 DFQATT and CDR2 SNEGSKA (reference sequence). The CDR3 sequence: CSATSGGWETQYF. CDR3 DNA sequence: TGCAGTGCTACTAGCGGGGGATGGGAGACCCAGTACTTC.

The J gene is TRBJ1-2, the V gene TRBV6-1, with 9 nucleotides matching TRBD1. The CDR3 totals 14 residues. Germline CDR1 reads MNHNS; CDR2 reads SASEGT. V lost 8 bases and J lost 5; bases outside the gene matches: 9. The CDR3, as DNA: TGTGCCAGCTACCCGGCCGGGACAGGGTATGGCTACACCTTC. It codes for CASYPAGTGYGYTF.

The sample holds a few counts of this clonotype. The chain is built from TRBV4-2 and TRBJ2-3, with TRBD2 matching over 10 bases. Trimming cost V 4 bases and J 3 bases; bases outside gene matches: 28. This CDR3 comprises 23 residues. Germline CDR1 reads LGHNA; CDR2 reads YNFKEQ. The CDR3 sequence: CASSPDGSAGTSDLEGETDTQYF. The CDR3 nucleotides are TGTGCCAGCAGCCCGGACGGATCGGCCGGGACTAGCGACTTAGAGGGGGAGACAGATACGCAGTATTTT.

This rearrangement joins TRBV12-3 or TRBV12-4 to TRBJ2-1; 10 bases fit TRBD2. The J segment lost 8 bases and the V segment lost 6 bases, leaving 7 bases of the junction unmatched. The length of the CDR3 is 14 residues. The CDR3 nucleotides are TGTGCCAGCAGACAAGGGACTAGCGTGGATGAGCAGTTCTTC. It is translated as CASRQGTSVDEQFF.

This clonotype was seen only a few times. The rearrangement uses TRBV7-6 and TRBJ2-1; either TRBD1 or TRBD2 may supply D (5 bases each). This CDR3 has 15 residues. In germline, CDR1 is SGHVS, CDR2 FNYEAQ. Trimming pared 1 base from V and 2 bases from J, leaving 9 bases between. In DNA, the CDR3 is TGTGCCAGCAGCTTAGGAGGGGTCACCTACAATGAGCAGTTCTTC. The encoded protein is CASSLGGVTYNEQFF.

The chain combines TRBV6-2 or TRBV6-3 with TRBJ2-2; 8 nucleotides line up with TRBD2. This CDR3 has 14 residues. Trimming took 7 bases from V and 4 from J; bases not matched to a gene: 5. Germline CDR1 MNHEY, CDR2 SVGEGT. The CDR3 protein is CASKSGSSTGELFF. The CDR3 DNA is TGTGCCAGCAAGAGCGGGAGTAGCACCGGGGAGCTGTTTTTT.

This clonotype was seen a few times. The chain is built from TRBV5-1 and TRBJ2-1; the D is unclear. The CDR3 length is 12 residues. V lost 5 bases and J lost 10, with 13 bases in between. CDR1 is SGHRS and CDR2 is YFSETQ in the germline V gene. CDR3 region: CASRDGVGEQFF. The CDR3 DNA reads as TGCGCCAGCAGAGATGGGGTAGGGGAGCAGTTCTTC.

This clonotype was seen a few times. The CDR3 loop is CSAKSQAADTQYF. CDR3 bases: TGCAGTGCCAAGTCTCAGGCAGCAGATACGCAGTATTTT. This chain connects TRBV20-1 to TRBJ2-3; D call uncertain. The CDR3 spans 13 residues. Germline V lookup: CDR1 DFQATT, CDR2 SNEGSKA (reference sequence). V was shortened by 6 bases and J by 4 bases, with 14 bases between the two germline ends.

The rearrangement uses TRBV7-2 and TRBJ1-5; D is perhaps TRBD1 (5 bases). The germline V gene encodes CDR1 SGHTA and CDR2 FQGNSA. V was cut by 5 bases and J by 0 bases, with 11 bases left in between. This CDR3 region has 15 residues. In nucleotides, the CDR3 is TGTGCCAGCAGCCCAGTTGGGGCTAGCAATCAGCCCCAGCATTTT. It encodes CASSPVGASNQPQHF.

The rearrangement links TRBV20-1 to TRBJ2-1; 9 bases agree with TRBD1. Trimming cost V 5 bases and J 0 bases; bases outside gene matches: 8. Germline loops: CDR1 DFQATT, CDR2 SNEGSKA (reference sequence). The CDR3 is made up of 16 amino acids. For the CDR3, the DNA is TGCAGTGCTTTCCGAAAGGGACAGGGCTCCTACAATGAGCAGTTCTTC. This encodes CSAFRKGQGSYNEQFF.

The V gene is TRBV28, the J gene TRBJ2-4; D is undetermined. Germline assignment: CDR1 MDHEN and CDR2 SYDVKM. V lost 6 bases and J 8 bases, leaving 14 bases between the germline ends. The CDR3 has 13 residues. The CDR3 nucleotides read TGTGCCAGCAGCATTTGGCAGTCGGACATTCAGTACTTC. Its translation is CASSIWQSDIQYF. Full variable domain (missing parts from reference TRBV28 and TRBJ2-4): DVKVTQSSRYLVKRTGEKVFLECVQDMDHENMFWYRQDPGLGLRLIYFSYDVKMKEKGDIPEGYSVSREKKERFSLILESASTNQTSMYLCASSIWQSDIQYFGAGTRLSVL.